A single sample gave rise to the 18 T cell receptor beta chains below, sequenced in a study of healthy donors' naive CD4 and CD8 T cells. Each TCR library used around 540 ng of total RNA and a linear amplification protocol. Each CDR3 protein is one row after TCRdb ran MiXCR on the reads. The data hold roughly 200,000 distinct CDR3 sequences, with around 70% observed a single time. The sequenced sample consisted of naive CD4+ and CD8+ T cells sorted from blood, pooled from several donors. The receptors were sampled from a pool of human donors in good health; the sample pools cells from several healthy donors.

The rearrangement joins TRBV20-1 to TRBJ2-7; 16 bases line up with TRBD2. V lost 5 bases, J lost 6 bases, and 10 bases stayed unmatched. In germline, CDR1 is DFQATT, CDR2 SNEGSKA (reference sequence). This CDR3 comprises 16 residues. CDR3 loop: CSAPGLAGGPSVEQYF. The CDR3 DNA reads as TGCAGTGCTCCGGGACTAGCGGGAGGGCCGAGCGTCGAGCAGTACTTC.

As DNA, the CDR3 is TGTGTCGTGCGTGCCTGGAGGGTGGGGGGCACTGAAGCTTTCTTT. This codes for CVVRAWRVGGTEAFF. The chain carries TRBV19 and TRBJ1-1, with D possibly matching TRBD1 (5 bases). The CDR3 contains 15 residues. Germline values: CDR1 LNHDA, CDR2 SQIVND (reference sequence).

This chain links TRBV11-1 with TRBJ2-3; D is uncertain. With 5 bases removed from V and 4 bases from J, the gap between germline ends came to 10 bases. The V gene's germline CDR1 is SGHAT and CDR2 FQDESV (reference sequence). The CDR3 contains 13 residues. In DNA, the CDR3 is TGTGCCAGCAGCCCGGCTCCGGCAGATACGCAGTATTTT. Its protein product is CASSPAPADTQYF. Full variable domain (rest looked up from reference TRBV11-1 and TRBJ2-3): EAEVAQSPRYKITEKSQAVAFWCDPISGHATLYWYRQILGQGPELLVQFQDESVVDDSQLPKDRFSAERLKGVDSTLKIQPAELGDSAMYLCASSPAPADTQYFGPGTRLTVL.

This clonotype was seen a few times. The chain recombines TRBV29-1 with TRBJ2-7, with 11 positions matching TRBD2. The trim removed 6 bases at V and 5 bases at J, leaving 15 bases unmatched. CDR3 length: 16 amino acids. Looked up from germline, CDR1 is SQVTM and CDR2 is ANQGSEA. The CDR3 loop reads CSVRGLAGGPSNEQYF. CDR3 DNA sequence: TGCAGCGTGAGGGGCTTAGCGGGAGGGCCCTCGAACGAGCAGTACTTC.

The chain links TRBV12-3 or TRBV12-4 to TRBJ1-2; 12 bases are a match to TRBD1. The J segment lost 7 bases and the V segment lost 6 bases, leaving 9 bases of the junction unmatched. This CDR3 region has 15 residues. The CDR3 loop is CASSTGTGGLGGYTF. The DNA for the CDR3 is TGTGCCAGCAGCACCGGGACAGGGGGCCTTGGTGGCTACACCTTC.

This chain joins TRBV27 and TRBJ1-5, with a possible D match to TRBD1 (5 bases). The CDR3 is 11 amino acids. CDR1 MNHEY and CDR2 SMNVEV come from the germline V gene (reference sequence). Trimming cost V 8 bases and J 7 bases, with 9 bases left between them. CDR3 protein: CASGWGQPQHF. The CDR3 coding sequence is TGTGCCAGCGGATGGGGGCAGCCCCAGCATTTT.

This chain connects TRBV6-5 to TRBJ2-1; 9 nucleotides agree with TRBD2. Germline CDR1 MNHEY, CDR2 SVGAGI. This CDR3 region has 16 residues. The V gene end was trimmed by 2 bases and the J gene end by 6 bases; junction bases not matched to a gene: 8. CDR3 DNA: TGTGCCAGCAGTTACGACATAGCGGGAGCCTTCAATGAGCAGTTCTTC. It is translated as CASSYDIAGAFNEQFF.

The rearrangement links TRBV5-1 to TRBJ1-6, with D maybe TRBD1 (5 bases). The V end lost 4 bases, the J end lost 5 bases, and 10 bases lay between the germline ends. Germline values: CDR1 SGHRS, CDR2 YFSETQ. This CDR3 has 14 amino acids. CDR3 protein: CASSLTVDNSPLHF. Written as DNA, the CDR3 is TGCGCCAGCAGCCTGACAGTGGATAATTCACCCCTCCACTTT. The full variable domain, rest sourced from reference TRBV5-1 and TRBJ1-6, is KAGVTQTPRYLIKTRGQQVTLSCSPISGHRSVSWYQQTPGQGLQFLFEYFSETQRNKGNFPGRFSGRQFSNSRSEMNVSTLELGDSALYLCASSLTVDNSPLHFGNGTRLTVT.

This clonotype has more than one count but fewer than ten. The chain links TRBV29-1 to TRBJ2-1; the D is unclear. V was trimmed by 5 bases and J by 3 bases, leaving 2 bases between them. In germline, CDR1 is SQVTM, CDR2 ANQGSEA. The CDR3 runs 10 residues. The CDR3 coding sequence is TGCAGCGTTTTCTACAATGAGCAGTTCTTC. This sequence encodes CSVFYNEQFF.

The J gene is TRBJ1-1, the V gene TRBV19, with D possibly matching TRBD1 (5 bases). V lost 5 bases, J lost 5 bases, and 15 bases lay in between. Per germline, CDR1 LNHDA and CDR2 SQIVND (reference sequence). The length of the CDR3 is 14 residues. The CDR3 DNA reads TGTGCCAGTAGTGGGTGGGGCGTGGGGACTGAAGCTTTCTTT. Residues: CASSGWGVGTEAFF.

The rearrangement joins TRBV5-1 to TRBJ1-1, with 9 nucleotides matching TRBD1. Germline V gene sequence: CDR1 SGHRS, CDR2 YFSETQ. The length of the CDR3 is 14 residues. Trimming cost V 4 bases and J 3 bases; bases outside gene matches: 4. CDR3 amino acids: CASSRDRVDTEAFF. The CDR3 coding sequence is TGCGCCAGCAGCAGGGACAGGGTGGACACTGAAGCTTTCTTT.

The chain combines TRBV29-1 with TRBJ1-2; D ambiguous. This CDR3 contains 13 residues. CDR1 and CDR2 (germline): SQVTM, ANQGSEA. V lost 6 bases and J 0 bases, leaving 11 bases between the germline ends. Here the CDR3 DNA reads TGCAGCGTCACCCACCAAGCTAACTATGGCTACACCTTC. This encodes CSVTHQANYGYTF.

This clonotype appeared a single time. V and J are TRBV11-3 and TRBJ2-7; maybe TRBD1 (5 bases). V was shortened by 2 bases and J by 2 bases, with 10 bases between the two germline ends. CDR3 length: 14 residues. Germline CDR1 is SGHNT and CDR2 is YENEEA. In nucleotides, the CDR3 is TGTGCCAGCAGCTTAAGCCAGGGCGCCTACGAGCAGTACTTC. Amino acid sequence: CASSLSQGAYEQYF.

This clonotype was seen a handful of times. The genes are TRBV12-3 or TRBV12-4 and TRBJ1-5; weak D call: TRBD1 (5 bases). Trimming cost V 7 bases and J 7 bases, with 14 bases left between them. This CDR3 is built from 13 residues. The CDR3 nucleotides are TGTGCCAGCAACACGGGGGTGTACCAGCCCCAGCATTTT. Protein: CASNTGVYQPQHF.

V usage is TRBV24-1 and J usage is TRBJ1-3, with 7 positions matching TRBD1. This CDR3 is built from 15 residues. V gave up 5 bases and J gave up 4 bases; unmatched junction bases: 7. Germline V gene data show CDR1 as KGHDR and CDR2 as SFDVKD. CDR3 sequence: CATSGTGVSGNTIYF. The CDR3 DNA is TGTGCCACCAGTGGTACAGGGGTATCAGGAAACACCATATATTTT.

This rearrangement joins TRBV6-5 to TRBJ1-1, with D unresolved. Germline V gene sequence: CDR1 MNHEY, CDR2 SVGAGI. Trimming took off 4 bases at V and 0 bases at J, with 12 bases between the two ends. The CDR3 length is 15 residues. The DNA for the CDR3 is TGTGCCAGCAGTTTTCGGACCTGGGTGAACACTGAAGCTTTCTTT. It yields the protein CASSFRTWVNTEAFF.

This chain joins TRBV27 and TRBJ1-2; tentative D call: TRBD1 (5 bases). Per the germline V gene, CDR1 is MNHEY and CDR2 is SMNVEV (reference sequence). V lost 0 bases and J lost 5, with 13 bases in between. The CDR3 extends over 15 amino acids. The CDR3: CASSLSRARTYGYTF. The CDR3 nucleotides read TGTGCCAGCAGTTTATCTAGGGCCAGGACATATGGCTACACCTTC.

The J gene is TRBJ2-1, the V gene TRBV11-3, with D unresolved. Germline CDR1 and CDR2: SGHNT and YENEEA. V was shortened by 0 bases and J by 12 bases, with 0 bases between the two germline ends. The CDR3 is 9 residues long. Here the CDR3 reads CASSLEQFF. In DNA form, the CDR3 reads TGTGCCAGCAGCTTAGAGCAGTTCTTC.